The 13 T cell receptor beta chains in this list originate from one sample, sequenced in a study of blood T cell repertoires in COVID-19. Some clones are missing from TCRdb's copy, which holds only in-frame ones; the method was immunoSEQ multiplex PCR. The sample lists about 50,000 clones, roughly 90% occurring once. Sequencing was carried out using peripheral blood. Receptor source: an elderly woman with acute or convalescent COVID-19.

The chain recombines TRBV2 with TRBJ2-5; 13 bases align to TRBD2. V lost 6 bases to trimming and J lost 2 bases; unmatched junction nucleotides: 9. Germline loops: CDR1 SNHLY, CDR2 FYNNEI. The CDR3 covers 17 residues. Here the CDR3 reads CASRATSGRPHQETQYF. The CDR3 region has the DNA TGTGCCAGCAGGGCGACTAGCGGGAGGCCCCATCAAGAGACCCAGTACTTC.

DNA of the CDR3: TGTGCCAGCAGTCCTCGGACTAGCGGGAGGGCCCGTAACACCGGGGAGCTGTTTTTT. Translating it yields CASSPRTSGRARNTGELFF. V is TRBV11-3 and J is TRBJ2-2; 15 bases fit TRBD2. V gave up 6 bases and J gave up 2 bases; unmatched junction bases: 10. The germline V gene has CDR1 SGHNT and CDR2 YENEEA. The CDR3 sequence is 19 residues long.

This clone was picked up a small number of times. The genes are TRBV7-2 and TRBJ1-3; no clear D gene. V was trimmed by 3 bases and J by 0 bases, leaving 12 bases between them. The germline V gene encodes CDR1 SGHTA and CDR2 FQGNSA. This CDR3 has 16 amino acids. CDR3 DNA: TGTGCCAGCAGCTTGCATGAACTTAGCTCTGGAAACACCATATATTTT. It is translated as CASSLHELSSGNTIYF. The whole variable domain, filled in from reference TRBV7-2 and TRBJ1-3, reads GAGVSQSPSNKVTEKGKDVELRCDPISGHTALYWYRQSLGQGLEFLIYFQGNSAPDKSGLPSDRFSAERTGGSVSTLTIQRTQQEDSAVYLCASSLHELSSGNTIYFGEGSWLTVV.

In its sample, this clone was seen once. This chain links TRBV6-5 with TRBJ1-3, with TRBD1 identical over 7 bases. CDR1 and CDR2 (germline): MNHEY, SVGAGI. The CDR3 contains 15 residues. J gave up 4 bases and V 6 bases, and 9 bases lay outside the gene matches. For the CDR3, the DNA is TGTGCCAGCAGACTAGGGGGCTATTCCGGAAACACCATATATTTT. This sequence encodes CASRLGGYSGNTIYF.

This chain uses TRBV21-1 with TRBJ1-1. TRBV21-1 is noted as a pseudogene. The CDR3 spans 13 residues. CDR3 in DNA: TGTGCCAGCAGCCCGGGGGGCTGGACTGAAGCTTTCTTT. This encodes CASSPGGWTEAFF.

The gene calls are TRBV4-3 and TRBJ2-7, with TRBD2 matching over 7 bases. V trimming: 1 base; J trimming: 0 bases; junction bases outside the gene matches: 3. Germline-derived CDR1 and CDR2 are LGHNA and YSLEER. The CDR3 loop spans 15 amino acids. The CDR3 spells CASSQGRGSSYEQYF. In DNA form, the CDR3 reads TGCGCCAGCAGCCAAGGCCGCGGGAGCTCCTACGAGCAGTACTTC.

The rearrangement uses TRBV3-1 (or the pseudogene TRBV3-2) and TRBJ2-5, with 13 bases that match TRBD2. In germline, CDR1 is LGHDT, CDR2 YNNKEL (reference sequence). V trimming: 5 bases; J trimming: 4 bases; junction bases outside the gene matches: 4. This CDR3 is 15 amino acids long. Here the CDR3 reads CASSFGTSGIETQYF. The CDR3 nucleotides read TGTGCCAGCAGCTTCGGGACTAGCGGGATAGAGACCCAGTACTTC.

J is TRBJ2-3 and V is TRBV4-2; TRBD1 matches 9 bases. This CDR3 contains 16 residues. Germline V gene data show CDR1 as LGHNA and CDR2 as YNFKEQ. Germline trimming cut 0 bases from V and 0 bases from J; bases unmatched to any gene: 1. The CDR3, as DNA: TGTGCCAGCAGCCAAGAGGGACAGGGAAGCACAGATACGCAGTATTTT. Residues: CASSQEGQGSTDTQYF.

This chain uses TRBV19 with TRBJ1-6; 8 bases match TRBD1. V shed 6 bases and J 0 bases; nucleotides not matched to a gene: 7. The germline gives CDR1 LNHDA, CDR2 SQIVND (reference sequence). The CDR3 extends over 17 amino acids. For the CDR3, the DNA is TGTGCCAGTAGCACCCGGGACAGGAGCTCCTATAATTCACCCCTCCACTTT. It encodes CASSTRDRSSYNSPLHF. The full variable domain, its missing parts supplied by reference TRBV19 and TRBJ1-6, is DGGITQSPKYLFRKEGQNVTLSCEQNLNHDAMYWYRQDPGQGLRLIYYSQIVNDFQKGDIAEGYSVSREKKESFPLTVTSAQKNPTAFYLCASSTRDRSSYNSPLHFGNGTRLTVT.

J is TRBJ2-7 and V is TRBV5-4, with 8 bases that match TRBD2. The CDR3 contains 14 residues. Trimming removed 2 bases from V and 3 bases from J; junction bases left unmatched: 4. The germline gives CDR1 SGHNT, CDR2 YYREEE (reference sequence). The CDR3 sequence: CASSLAGAIYEQYF. In DNA form, the CDR3 reads TGTGCCAGCAGCTTAGCGGGAGCGATCTACGAGCAGTACTTC.

CDR3 sequence reads: CASSPGNSGNTIYF. The CDR3 DNA reads as TGTGCCAGCAGCCCGGGTAACTCTGGAAACACCATATATTTT. The chain uses TRBV7-2 and TRBJ1-3; D not resolved. The length of the CDR3 is 14 residues. Germline V CDR1 and CDR2: SGHTA, FQGNSA. Trimming left V 5 bases short and J 0 bases short, with 8 bases between. Full variable domain (rest looked up from reference TRBV7-2 and TRBJ1-3): GAGVSQSPSNKVTEKGKDVELRCDPISGHTALYWYRQSLGQGLEFLIYFQGNSAPDKSGLPSDRFSAERTGGSVSTLTIQRTQQEDSAVYLCASSPGNSGNTIYFGEGSWLTVV.

The rearrangement links TRBV18 to TRBJ1-3; 10 bases line up with TRBD1. This CDR3 comprises 18 residues. Unmatched junction bases numbered 10, after V lost 1 base and J lost 4 bases. CDR1 and CDR2 from the germline V gene are KGHSH and LQKENI. The CDR3 region is CASSPQDTTGGAGNTIYF. DNA for the CDR3: TGTGCCAGCTCACCACAAGATACGACAGGGGGCGCCGGAAACACCATATATTTT.

The CDR3, as DNA: TGTGCCAGCTCACCAATGGACAGGGCCTCCTACAATGAGCAGTTCTTC. Amino acid sequence: CASSPMDRASYNEQFF. This chain connects TRBV18 to TRBJ2-1; 8 nucleotides line up with TRBD1. Germline V gene sequence: CDR1 KGHSH, CDR2 LQKENI. This CDR3 is 16 amino acids long. The trim removed 2 bases at V and 0 bases at J, leaving 3 bases unmatched.